Below, one T cell receptor beta chain is given with its context. Trimming left V 4 bases short and J 10 bases short, with 16 bases between. The CDR3 runs 13 residues. The germline V gene has CDR1 LNHDA and CDR2 SQIVND (reference sequence). The data were taken from a study of cytomegalovirus exposure and HLA in healthy donors. The primer mix had 60 Vbeta and 13 Jbeta primers. Libraries were prepared by immunoSEQ multiplex PCR; TCRdb keeps only in-frame clonotypes and omits some of them. The repertoire includes roughly 150,000 clones, approximately 75% of them detected once, and 1.5% to 2% sits in the top ten.

This chain uses TRBV19 with TRBJ1-1; tentative D call: TRBD1 (6 bases). The sequenced sample consisted of PBMCs. This TCR derives from a woman in her late teens or twenties in good health and CMV-seronegative. CDR3 nucleotide sequence: TGTGCCAGTAGTAGGGTTACAGGGTCGGGAGCTTTCTTT. Translated: CASSRVTGSGAFF.